The 10 T cell receptor beta chains given below trace back to one sample, sequenced in a study of regulatory dendritic cells for organ transplantation. Clones were sequenced by immunoSEQ multiplex PCR, and TCRdb holds only the in-frame ones, with some missing. Of about 18,000 clones in the sample, 70% to 80% were seen once. CFSE-labeled sorted T cells met regulatory or mature dendritic cells for around 5 days. No antigen has been assigned to these receptors. The sample was memory CD4+ T cells from blood cultured with regulatory dendritic cells. Subset reported: CD45RO+ memory T cells. These receptor sequences come from a human donor in good health.

V and J are TRBV28 and TRBJ1-5; TRBD1 might be the D (5 bases). The CDR3 length is 12 residues. The ends were cut back, 4 bases at V and 6 bases at J, with 7 bases in the middle. The germline CDR1 and CDR2 sequences are MDHEN and SYDVKM. CDR3 sequence: CASSWGPQPQHF. The CDR3 DNA reads as TGTGCCAGCAGTTGGGGACCTCAGCCCCAGCATTTT.

V is TRBV11-3 and J is TRBJ2-1; no definite D call. This CDR3 is 15 amino acids long. Germline-derived CDR1 and CDR2 are SGHNT and YENEEA. V lost 5 bases and J 6 bases, leaving 17 bases between the germline ends. The CDR3 here is CASSHQLSMSNEQFF. DNA of the CDR3: TGTGCCAGCAGCCATCAGCTCTCTATGAGCAATGAGCAGTTCTTC.

This rearrangement joins TRBV5-8 to TRBJ2-5; D is undetermined. CDR3 size: 14 residues. With 2 bases removed from V and 2 bases from J, the gap between germline ends came to 10 bases. Germline V gene sequence: CDR1 SGHTS, CDR2 YDEGEE. The CDR3, as DNA: TGTGCCAGCAGCTTTACTCAGGCACAAGAGACCCAGTACTTC. Translated: CASSFTQAQETQYF.

In the case of this clone: Relative to the germline gene, one junction end is altered; a read error may explain this. The chain recombines TRBV7-7 with TRBJ2-3, with D hard to call. Germline values: CDR1 SSHAT, CDR2 FNYEAQ (reference sequence). The CDR3 loop spans 14 amino acids. The CDR3: CASSSGSSTDTQYF. The CDR3 DNA sequence: TGTGCTAGCAGCTCCGGTTCTAGCACAGATACGCAGTATTTT.

The V and J genes are TRBV28 and TRBJ1-1, with D perhaps TRBD1 (5 bases). The CDR3 totals 17 residues. The germline CDR1 and CDR2 sequences are MDHEN and SYDVKM. V was shortened by 4 bases and J by 2 bases, with 20 bases between the two germline ends. The CDR3 here is CASSWSRWGVGNTEAFF. Written as DNA, the CDR3 is TGTGCCAGCAGTTGGTCCCGGTGGGGGGTTGGAAACACTGAAGCTTTCTTT. Drawing the rest from reference TRBV28 and TRBJ1-1, the complete variable domain is DVKVTQSSRYLVKRTGEKVFLECVQDMDHENMFWYRQDPGLGLRLIYFSYDVKMKEKGDIPEGYSVSREKKERFSLILESASTNQTSMYLCASSWSRWGVGNTEAFFGQGTRLTVV.

The genes are TRBV19 and TRBJ1-4; tentative D call: TRBD1 (6 bases). Germline CDR1 LNHDA, CDR2 SQIVND (reference sequence). CDR3 length: 12 residues. The germline V and J ends were trimmed by 4 bases and 7 bases, with 7 bases remaining between them. CDR3 nucleotides: TGTGCCAGTAGTACACAGGGTGAAAAACTGTTTTTT. This gives the protein CASSTQGEKLFF.

The genes are TRBV6-1 and TRBJ2-7; D is perhaps TRBD1 (6 bases). The CDR3 consists of 13 residues. The germline CDR1 and CDR2 sequences are MNHNS and SASEGT. Between the trimmed V and J ends, which lost 8 bases and 3 bases, there was a span of 14 bases. CDR3 protein: CASEGTSNYEQYF. The DNA for the CDR3 is TGTGCCAGCGAAGGGACATCTAACTACGAGCAGTACTTC.

A note on this clone: Distinct nucleotide sequences in the sample also encode this CDR3. The chain recombines TRBV15 with TRBJ2-5, with unresolved D. Germline V lookup: CDR1 LNHNV, CDR2 YYDKDF (reference sequence). This CDR3 region has 12 residues. The V and J ends lost 3 bases and 2 bases respectively, with 4 bases between them. The CDR3 protein is CATSRGQETQYF. Here the CDR3 DNA reads TGTGCCACCAGCAGGGGACAAGAGACCCAGTACTTC. The whole variable domain, filled in from reference TRBV15 and TRBJ2-5, reads DAMVIQNPRYQVTQFGKPVTLSCSQTLNHNVMYWYQQKSSQAPKLLFHYYDKDFNNEADTPDNFQSRRPNTSFCFLDIRSPGLGDTAMYLCATSRGQETQYFGPGTRLLVL.

The chain recombines TRBV19 with TRBJ1-2, with unresolved D. Trimming cost V 3 bases and J 4 bases, with 9 bases left between them. The CDR3 totals 13 residues. Per germline, CDR1 LNHDA and CDR2 SQIVND (reference sequence). The CDR3 protein is CASSMYRPYGYTF. The CDR3 DNA sequence: TGTGCCAGTAGTATGTACCGCCCCTATGGCTACACCTTC.

V is TRBV10-2 and J is TRBJ2-3; the match to TRBD2 covers 14 bases. Germline CDR1 WSHSY, CDR2 SAAADI. CDR3 length: 18 residues. The V segment lost 7 bases and the J segment 4 bases; nucleotides outside the gene matches: 13. CDR3 loop: CASTLPGLAGDGPDTQYF. Written as DNA, the CDR3 is TGCGCCAGCACCCTCCCGGGACTAGCGGGAGACGGTCCAGATACGCAGTATTTT.